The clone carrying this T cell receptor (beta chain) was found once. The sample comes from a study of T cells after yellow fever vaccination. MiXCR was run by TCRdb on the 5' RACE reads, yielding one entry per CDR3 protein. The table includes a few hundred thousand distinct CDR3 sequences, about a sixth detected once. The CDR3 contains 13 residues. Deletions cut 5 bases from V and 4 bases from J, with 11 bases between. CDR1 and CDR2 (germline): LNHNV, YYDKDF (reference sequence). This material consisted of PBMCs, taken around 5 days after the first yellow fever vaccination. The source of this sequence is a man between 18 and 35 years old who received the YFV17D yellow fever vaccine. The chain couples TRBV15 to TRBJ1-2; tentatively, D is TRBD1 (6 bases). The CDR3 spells CATSVATGYGYTF. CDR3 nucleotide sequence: TGTGCCACCAGCGTAGCGACAGGCTATGGCTACACCTTC.